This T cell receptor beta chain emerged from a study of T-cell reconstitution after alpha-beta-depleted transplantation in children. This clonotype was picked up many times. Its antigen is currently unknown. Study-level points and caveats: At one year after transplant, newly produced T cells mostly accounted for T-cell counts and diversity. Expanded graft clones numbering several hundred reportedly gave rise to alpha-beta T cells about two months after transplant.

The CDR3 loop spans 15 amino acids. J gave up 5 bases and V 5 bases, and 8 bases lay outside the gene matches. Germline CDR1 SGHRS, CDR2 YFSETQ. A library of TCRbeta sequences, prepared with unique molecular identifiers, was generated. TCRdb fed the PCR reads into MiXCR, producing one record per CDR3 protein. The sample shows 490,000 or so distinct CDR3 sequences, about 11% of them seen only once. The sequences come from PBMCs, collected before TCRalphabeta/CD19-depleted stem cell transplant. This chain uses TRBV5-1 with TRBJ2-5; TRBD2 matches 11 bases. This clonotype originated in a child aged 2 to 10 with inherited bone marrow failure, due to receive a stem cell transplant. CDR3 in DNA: TGCGCCAGCAGTCGGACTAGCGGGTTCAGGGAGACCCAGTACTTC. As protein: CASSRTSGFRETQYF.